The T cell receptor (beta chain) described here comes from a study of T cells in Graves' hyperthyroidism and ophthalmopathy. The investigators amplified TCR beta CDR3 regions from RNA transcripts. First-round RT-PCR targeting the TCR CDR3 was performed with the HTBI primer set. TCRdb redid the calling of the multiplex PCR reads with MiXCR, one entry per CDR3 protein. The data contain about 300,000 distinct CDR3 sequences, around a sixth of them seen just once; the ten biggest clones take up 33%. Trimming left V 6 bases short and J 3 bases short, with 12 bases between. Germline CDR1 and CDR2: MDHEN and SYDVKM. This CDR3 is 14 amino acids long.

This receptor was identified in a young man with Graves' hyperthyroidism. Sequences were obtained from blood. This rearrangement joins TRBV28 to TRBJ1-5; D is perhaps TRBD1 (6 bases). The CDR3 DNA follows: TGTGCCAGCAGCATACAGGGCGACAATCAGCCCCAGCATTTT. This sequence encodes CASSIQGDNQPQHF.